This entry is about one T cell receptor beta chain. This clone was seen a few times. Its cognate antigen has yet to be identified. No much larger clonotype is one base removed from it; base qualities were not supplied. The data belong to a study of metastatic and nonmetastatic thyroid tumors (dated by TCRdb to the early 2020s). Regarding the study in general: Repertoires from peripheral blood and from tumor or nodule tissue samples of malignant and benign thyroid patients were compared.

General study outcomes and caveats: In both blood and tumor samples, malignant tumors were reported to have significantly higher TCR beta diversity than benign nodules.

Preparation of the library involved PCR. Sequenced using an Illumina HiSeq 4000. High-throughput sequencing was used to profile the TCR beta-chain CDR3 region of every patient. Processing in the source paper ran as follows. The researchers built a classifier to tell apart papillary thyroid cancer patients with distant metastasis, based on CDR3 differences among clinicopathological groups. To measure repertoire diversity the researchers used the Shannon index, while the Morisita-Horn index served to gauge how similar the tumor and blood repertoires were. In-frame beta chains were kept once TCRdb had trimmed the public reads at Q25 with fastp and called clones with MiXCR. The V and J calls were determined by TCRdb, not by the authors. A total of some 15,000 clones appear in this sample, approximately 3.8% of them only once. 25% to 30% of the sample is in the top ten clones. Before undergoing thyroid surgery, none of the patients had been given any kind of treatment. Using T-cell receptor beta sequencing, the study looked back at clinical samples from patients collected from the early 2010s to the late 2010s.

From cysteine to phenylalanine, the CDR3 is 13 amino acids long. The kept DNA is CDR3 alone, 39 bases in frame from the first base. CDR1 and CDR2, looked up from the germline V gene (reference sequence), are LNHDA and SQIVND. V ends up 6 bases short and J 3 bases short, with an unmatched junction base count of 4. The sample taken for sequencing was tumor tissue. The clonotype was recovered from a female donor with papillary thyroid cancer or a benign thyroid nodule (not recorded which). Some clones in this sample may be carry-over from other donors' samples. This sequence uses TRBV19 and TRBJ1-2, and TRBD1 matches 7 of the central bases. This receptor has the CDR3 CASRRDSHYGYTF. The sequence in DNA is TGTGCCAGTAGACGGGACAGTCACTATGGCTACACCTTC.